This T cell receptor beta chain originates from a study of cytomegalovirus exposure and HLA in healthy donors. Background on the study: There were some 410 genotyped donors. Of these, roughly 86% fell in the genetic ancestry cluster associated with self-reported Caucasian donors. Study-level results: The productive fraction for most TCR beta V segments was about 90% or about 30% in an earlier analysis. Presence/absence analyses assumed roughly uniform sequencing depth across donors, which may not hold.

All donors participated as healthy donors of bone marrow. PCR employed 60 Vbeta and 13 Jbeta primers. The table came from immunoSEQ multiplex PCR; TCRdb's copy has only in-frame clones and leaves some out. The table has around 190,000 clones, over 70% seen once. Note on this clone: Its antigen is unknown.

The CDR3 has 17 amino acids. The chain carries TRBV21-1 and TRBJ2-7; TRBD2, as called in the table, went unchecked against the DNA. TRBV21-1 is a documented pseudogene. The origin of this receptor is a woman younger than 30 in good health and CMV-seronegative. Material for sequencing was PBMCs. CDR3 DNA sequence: TGTGCCAGCAGCAGAGGAGAGGCGCCTACTGTCTCCTACGAGCAGTACTTC. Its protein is CASSRGEAPTVSYEQYF.